These 4 T cell receptor beta chains came from one sample sequenced in a study of T cell responses to AZD1222 COVID-19 vaccine. Clones were sequenced by immunoSEQ multiplex PCR, and TCRdb holds only the in-frame ones, with some missing. Of about 140,000 clones in the sample, approximately 92% were seen once. The specimen comprised peripheral blood, sampled on day 0 of AZD1222 vaccination. These receptors all come from an adult in good health.

This CDR3 is CASSGTGYSNQPQHF. DNA for the CDR3: TGTGCCAGCAGCGGGACTGGATATAGCAATCAGCCCCAGCATTTT. V gene TRBV6-5 combines with J gene TRBJ1-5, with a weak D call TRBD1 (5 bases). The germline gives CDR1 MNHEY, CDR2 SVGAGI. Trimming pared 6 bases from V and 0 bases from J, leaving 12 bases between. CDR3 size: 15 residues.

CDR3 in DNA: TGTGCCAGCAGTCCAGATTTTACACAGAGACTCTACACCTTC. It codes for CASSPDFTQRLYTF. The J gene is TRBJ1-2, the V gene TRBV28; no clear D gene. Trimming removed 5 bases from V and 10 bases from J, with 20 bases in between. The CDR3 is 14 amino acids. The germline V gene has CDR1 MDHEN and CDR2 SYDVKM.

In its sample, this clone was seen once. The chain couples TRBV6-6 to TRBJ2-3; 12 bases line up with TRBD2. The length of the CDR3 is 20 residues. V shed 5 bases and J 0 bases; nucleotides not matched to a gene: 15. CDR1 and CDR2 from the germline V gene are MNHNY and SVGAGI (reference sequence). The CDR3 bases are TGTGCCAGCAGTCCTCATACTCTAGCGGGGGGGCCTAGTAGCACAGATACGCAGTATTTT. It specifies CASSPHTLAGGPSSTDTQYF.

The chain carries TRBV12-3 or TRBV12-4 and TRBJ1-3; D remains unclear. Between the trimmed V and J ends, which lost 4 bases and 2 bases, there was a span of 6 bases. The CDR3 covers 13 residues. The CDR3 bases are TGTGCCAGCAGTTATACGGCTGGAAACACCATATATTTT. As protein: CASSYTAGNTIYF.